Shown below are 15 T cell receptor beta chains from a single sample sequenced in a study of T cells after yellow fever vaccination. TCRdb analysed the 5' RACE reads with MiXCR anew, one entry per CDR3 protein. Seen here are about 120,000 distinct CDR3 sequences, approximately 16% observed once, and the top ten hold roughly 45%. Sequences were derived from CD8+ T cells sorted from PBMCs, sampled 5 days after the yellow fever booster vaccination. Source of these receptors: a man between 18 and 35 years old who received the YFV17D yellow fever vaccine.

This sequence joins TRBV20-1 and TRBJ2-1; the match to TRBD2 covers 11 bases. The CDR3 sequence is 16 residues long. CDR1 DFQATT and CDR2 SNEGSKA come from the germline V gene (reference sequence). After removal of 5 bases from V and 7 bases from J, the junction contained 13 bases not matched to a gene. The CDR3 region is CSAPTIAGGFFNEQFF. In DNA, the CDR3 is TGCAGTGCTCCGACTATAGCGGGGGGGTTCTTTAATGAGCAGTTCTTC.

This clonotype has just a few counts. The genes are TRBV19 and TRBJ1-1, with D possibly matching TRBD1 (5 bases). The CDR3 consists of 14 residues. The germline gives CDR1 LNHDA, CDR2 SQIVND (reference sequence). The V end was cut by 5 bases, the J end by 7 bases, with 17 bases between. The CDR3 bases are TGTGCCAGTAGTCCACTTGACAGAACGAGTGAAGCTTTCTTT. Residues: CASSPLDRTSEAFF.

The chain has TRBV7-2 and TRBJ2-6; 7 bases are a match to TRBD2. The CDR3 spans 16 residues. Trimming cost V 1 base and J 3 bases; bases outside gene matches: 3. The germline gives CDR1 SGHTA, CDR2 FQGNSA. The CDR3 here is CASSLVRGYGANVLTF. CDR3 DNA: TGTGCCAGCAGCTTAGTGCGGGGGTATGGGGCCAACGTCCTGACTTTC.

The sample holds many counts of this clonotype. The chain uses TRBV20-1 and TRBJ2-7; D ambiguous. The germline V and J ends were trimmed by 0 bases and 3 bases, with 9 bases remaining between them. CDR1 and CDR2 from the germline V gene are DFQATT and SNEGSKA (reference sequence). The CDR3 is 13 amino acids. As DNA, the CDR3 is TGCAGTGCTAGAGATCAGGCTGGCTACGAGCAGTACTTC. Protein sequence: CSARDQAGYEQYF.

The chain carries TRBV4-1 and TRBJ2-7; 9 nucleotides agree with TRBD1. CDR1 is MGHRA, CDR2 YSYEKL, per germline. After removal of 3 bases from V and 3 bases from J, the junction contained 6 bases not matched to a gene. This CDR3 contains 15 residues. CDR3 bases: TGCGCCAGCAGCCATTCCGGGACAGGGAACTACGAGCAGTACTTC. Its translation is CASSHSGTGNYEQYF.

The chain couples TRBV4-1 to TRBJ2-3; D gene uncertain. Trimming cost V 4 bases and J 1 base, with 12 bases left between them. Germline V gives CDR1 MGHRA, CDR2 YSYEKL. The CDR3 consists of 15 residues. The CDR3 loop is CASSPLVSGTDTQYF. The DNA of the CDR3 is TGCGCCAGCAGCCCGCTGGTGTCGGGCACAGATACGCAGTATTTT.

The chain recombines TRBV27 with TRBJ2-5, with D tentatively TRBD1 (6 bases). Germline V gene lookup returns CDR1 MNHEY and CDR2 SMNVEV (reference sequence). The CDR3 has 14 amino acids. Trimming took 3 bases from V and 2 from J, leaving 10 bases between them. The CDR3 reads CASSLGRGQETQYF. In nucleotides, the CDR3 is TGTGCCAGCAGTTTGGGCAGGGGTCAAGAGACCCAGTACTTC.

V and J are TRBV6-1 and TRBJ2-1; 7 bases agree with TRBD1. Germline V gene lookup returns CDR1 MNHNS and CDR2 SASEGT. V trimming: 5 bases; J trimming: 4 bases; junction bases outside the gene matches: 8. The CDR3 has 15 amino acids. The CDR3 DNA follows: TGTGCCAGCAGTCCGACAGGGCTCCGGTACAATGAGCAGTTCTTC. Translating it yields CASSPTGLRYNEQFF.

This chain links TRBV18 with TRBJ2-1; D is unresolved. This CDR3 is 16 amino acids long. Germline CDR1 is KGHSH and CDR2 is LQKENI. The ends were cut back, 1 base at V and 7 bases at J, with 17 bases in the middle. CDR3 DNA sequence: TGTGCCAGCTCACCACTGCGCGAAAGGAATACGAATGAGCAGTTCTTC. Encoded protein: CASSPLRERNTNEQFF.

CDR3 in amino acids: CASSLIGRSYEQYF. CDR3 nucleotides: TGTGCCAGCAGCTTAATCGGCAGGTCCTACGAGCAGTACTTC. V usage is TRBV11-2 and J usage is TRBJ2-7, with D uncertain. Trimming pared 2 bases from V and 1 base from J, leaving 9 bases between. This CDR3 is built from 14 residues. The germline gives CDR1 SGHAT, CDR2 FQNNGV.

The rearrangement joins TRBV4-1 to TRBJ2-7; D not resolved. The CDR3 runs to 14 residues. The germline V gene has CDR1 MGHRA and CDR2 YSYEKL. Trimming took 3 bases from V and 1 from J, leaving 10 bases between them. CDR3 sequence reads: CASSQGRQSYEQYF. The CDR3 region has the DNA TGCGCCAGCAGCCAGGGAAGACAATCCTACGAGCAGTACTTC.

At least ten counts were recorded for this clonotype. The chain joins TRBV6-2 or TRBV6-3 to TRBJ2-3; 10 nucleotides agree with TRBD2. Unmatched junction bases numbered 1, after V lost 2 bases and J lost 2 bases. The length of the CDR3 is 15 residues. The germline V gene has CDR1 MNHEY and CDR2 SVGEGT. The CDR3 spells CASSYSGGATDTQYF. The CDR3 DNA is TGTGCCAGCAGTTACAGCGGGGGGGCCACAGATACGCAGTATTTT.

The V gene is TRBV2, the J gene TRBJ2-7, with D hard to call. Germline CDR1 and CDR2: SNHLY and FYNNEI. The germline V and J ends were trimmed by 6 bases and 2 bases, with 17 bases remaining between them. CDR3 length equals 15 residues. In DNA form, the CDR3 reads TGTGCCAGCAGCCCCGCCCGTCGGAATCCCTACGAGCAGTACTTC. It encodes CASSPARRNPYEQYF.

This chain's CDR3 is CASSFGPANTGELFF. DNA of the CDR3: TGTGCCAGCAGCTTTGGTCCCGCGAACACCGGGGAGCTGTTTTTT. The chain is built from TRBV7-6 and TRBJ2-2; no definite D call. Per the germline V gene, CDR1 is SGHVS and CDR2 is FNYEAQ. V shed 3 bases and J shed 0 bases, with 8 bases lying between them. The CDR3 extends over 15 amino acids.

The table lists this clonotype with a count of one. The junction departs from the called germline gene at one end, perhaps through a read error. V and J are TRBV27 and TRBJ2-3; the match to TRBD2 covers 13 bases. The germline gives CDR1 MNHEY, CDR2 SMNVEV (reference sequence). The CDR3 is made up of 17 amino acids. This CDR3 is CAGSSGTSGGATDTQYF. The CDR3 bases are TGTGCCGGCAGTTCAGGAACTAGCGGGGGGGCCACAGATACGCAGTATTTT.